This T cell receptor beta chain was captured in a study of shared clonotypes between healthy human individuals (TCRdb year 2020). Background for the entire study: Three men and a couple of women, aged 18 to 49 years, made up the cohort. For each donor, three plates each were used for CD4 naive and CD4 memory, two plates were used for CD8 naive, and one plate was used for CD8 memory. To estimate repertoire size and how much clonotypes are shared between individuals, the study performed deep sequencing of blood TCR repertoires from roughly five healthy adults. Different laboratories and diverse techniques were used to prepare libraries and sequence TCR repertoires, to increase sequencing depth and limit assay-specific biases. Between about 0.94 and 8.9 billion PBMCs per donor were obtained by leukapheresis.

CD8 naive samples were CD45RO-negative cells positively selected for CCR7, giving a CD45RA+CCR7+ population that excluded TemRA cells. The donors were healthy, HIV-negative adults who had no recently reported acute infections or vaccinations. Every donor was a Caucasian adult residing in Nashville, Tennessee, USA. Blood was obtained by leukapheresis, after which PBMCs were separated by Ficoll-Histopaque density gradient centrifugation and cryopreserved in liquid nitrogen vapor phase. Analytical flow cytometry was used to check the purity and quantity of each magnetically sorted T cell population. Each sorted fraction had its genomic DNA isolated and then quantified by UV absorbance on a Nanodrop 2000c. With respect to this clone: The specificity of this receptor is unknown. The input lacks base qualities; no much larger clone sits a single base away.

Results and caveats for the whole study, not just this receptor: Even with the large sequencing depth, rarefaction of the sorted-subset datasets indicated that sequencing was incomplete. Sampling was restricted to blood, and TCR repertoires in tissues likely differ from the TCR repertoires found in blood. Compared with non-shared clonotypes, the clonotypes found in all four sorted-subset donors had higher generation probabilities. Sharing across a handful of donors was observed for approximately 5% of naive CD4, under 4% of naive CD8, about 2.3% of memory CD4, and about 0.4% of memory CD8 clonotypes. Pairwise subsampling indicated that sequencing depth was expected to affect the degree of clonotype sharing among donors. The small number of donors limited the genetic and exposure-history diversity represented. Naive subsets generally had larger estimated clonotype richness than memory subsets did.

Using the deep immunoSEQ assay, TCR CDR3 regions were amplified from genomic DNA by multiplex PCR. Extracted genomic DNA from each cell subset was distributed evenly across all wells of several immunoSEQ 96-well plates, and each plate was treated as a replicate. For sorted subsets, around 0.2 ug of genomic DNA, equivalent to roughly 33,000 T cell genomes, went into each replicate PCR. The purified libraries were quantified using a Qubit 3.0 fluorometer, sized with a Bioanalyzer 2100, and then quantified again using the KAPA Library Quantification kit. Every immunoSEQ 96-well plate was sequenced on a separate single-read 150-cycle Illumina NextSeq 550 flow cell. Per the source publication's procedure: Because the immunoSEQ output held only junctional sequences and lacked quality scores, the filtering could not match the filtering applied to full-length reads. To assign V/J genes and CDR3, sequences were annotated using PyIR, a Python wrapper for IgBLAST v1.9, with IMGT germline references. Any read was removed if the V/J assignment was weak (E-value above 1e-6), the CDR3 was missing, or the read contained stop codons, out-of-frame junctions, or ambiguous translated residues. V3J clonotypes were defined as sequences sharing the same inferred V gene, J gene, and CDR3 amino acid sequence. Percentage overlap between repertoires was calculated by dividing the number of shared unique clonotypes by the size of the smaller repertoire. Three approaches were used to assess repertoire richness: RTK rarefaction, the Chao1 estimator, and Recon v2.1 estimates of unobserved clonotypes. Generation probabilities were computed with OLGA for all TCRbeta clonotypes obtained by the gDNA method from several donors. TCRdb stores this immuneACCESS table with in-frame sequences only. Part of the clones is absent; in the studies checked, under half of the shortfall reflects unresolved V genes, and no reason is known for the rest. V, J and clone size were drawn from that table, and D and trimming were deduced from the DNA. Present in this sample are about 580,000 clones, 98% of which were seen just once. The ten most abundant clones make up 0.25% to 0.35% of the sample.

The source of this sequence is a young man in good health. Sequencing used naive CD8+ T cells sorted from blood. The cell subset or site label corresponds to: CD45RA+CCR7+.

The DNA sequence is given as TGTGCCAGCAGCTTAGAACGGACAACTTCATCCTACGAGCAGTACTTC. Translated, this gives CASSLERTTSSYEQYF. The chain employs TRBV7-8 and TRBJ2-7; TRBD1 is a weak D gene call, 5 bases matching. CDR1 and CDR2 were assigned from the germline V gene as SGHVS and FQNEAQ. V is clipped by 1 base and J by 1 base, and the sequence between their germline boundaries is 14 bases long. The CDR3 holds 16 amino acids from the cysteine to the phenylalanine. Of the read, only the CDR3 DNA is kept; its 48 bases are in frame from base 1.